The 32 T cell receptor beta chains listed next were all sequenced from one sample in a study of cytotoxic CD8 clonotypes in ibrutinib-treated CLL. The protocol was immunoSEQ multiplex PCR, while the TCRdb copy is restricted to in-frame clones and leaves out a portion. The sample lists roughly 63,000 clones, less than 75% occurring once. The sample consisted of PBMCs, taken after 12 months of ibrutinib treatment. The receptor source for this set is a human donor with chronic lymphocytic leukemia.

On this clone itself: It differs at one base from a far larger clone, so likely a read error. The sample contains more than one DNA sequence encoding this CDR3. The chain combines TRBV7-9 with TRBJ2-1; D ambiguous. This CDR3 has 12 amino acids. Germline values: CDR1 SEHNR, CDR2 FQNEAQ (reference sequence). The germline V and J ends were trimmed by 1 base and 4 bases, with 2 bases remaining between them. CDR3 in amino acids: CASSLGYNEQFF. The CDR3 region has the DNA TGTGCCAGCAGCTTAGGATACAATGAGCAGTTCTTC.

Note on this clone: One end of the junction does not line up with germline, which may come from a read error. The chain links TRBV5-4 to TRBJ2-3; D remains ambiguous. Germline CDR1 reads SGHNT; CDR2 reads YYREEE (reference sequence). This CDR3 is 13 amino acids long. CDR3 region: CASSLGFTDAQYF. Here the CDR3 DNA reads TGTGCCAGCAGCTTGGGCTTCACAGATGCGCAGTATTTT. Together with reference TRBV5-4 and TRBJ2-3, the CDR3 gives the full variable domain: ETGVTQSPTHLIKTRGQQVTLRCSSQSGHNTVSWYQQALGQGPQFIFQYYREEENGRGNFPPRFSGLQFPNYSSELNVNALELDDSALYLCASSLGFTDAQYFGPGTRLTVL.

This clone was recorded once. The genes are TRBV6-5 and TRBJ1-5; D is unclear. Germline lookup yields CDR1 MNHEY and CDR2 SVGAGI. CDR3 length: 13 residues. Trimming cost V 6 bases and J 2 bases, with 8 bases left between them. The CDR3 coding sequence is TGTGCCAGCAGAGGTTTCGGCAATCAGCCCCAGCATTTT. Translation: CASRGFGNQPQHF.

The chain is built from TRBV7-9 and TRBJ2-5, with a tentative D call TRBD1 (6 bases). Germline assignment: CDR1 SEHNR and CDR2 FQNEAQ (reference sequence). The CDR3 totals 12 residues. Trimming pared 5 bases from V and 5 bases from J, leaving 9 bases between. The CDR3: CASSPGAETQYF. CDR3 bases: TGTGCCAGCAGCCCAGGGGCGGAGACCCAGTACTTC.

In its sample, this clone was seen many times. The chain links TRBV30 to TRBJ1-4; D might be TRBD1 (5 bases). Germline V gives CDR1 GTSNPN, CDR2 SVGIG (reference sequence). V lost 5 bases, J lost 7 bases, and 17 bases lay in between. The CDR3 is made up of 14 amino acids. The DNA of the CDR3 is TGTGCCTGGGGATACAGCGGTGGGGGTGAAAAACTGTTTTTT. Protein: CAWGYSGGGEKLFF.

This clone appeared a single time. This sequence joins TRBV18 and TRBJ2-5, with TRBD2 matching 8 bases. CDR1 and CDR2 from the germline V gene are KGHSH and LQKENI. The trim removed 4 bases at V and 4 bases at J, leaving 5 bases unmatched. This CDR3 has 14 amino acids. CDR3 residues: CASSRSGGRETQYF. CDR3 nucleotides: TGTGCCAGCTCACGATCGGGAGGGCGAGAGACCCAGTACTTC.

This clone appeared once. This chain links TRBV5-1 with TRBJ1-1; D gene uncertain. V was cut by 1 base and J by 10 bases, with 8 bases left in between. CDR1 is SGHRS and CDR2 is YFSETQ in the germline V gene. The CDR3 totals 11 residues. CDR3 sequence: CASSLRGVAFF. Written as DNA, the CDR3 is TGCGCCAGCAGCTTGCGTGGGGTAGCTTTCTTT.

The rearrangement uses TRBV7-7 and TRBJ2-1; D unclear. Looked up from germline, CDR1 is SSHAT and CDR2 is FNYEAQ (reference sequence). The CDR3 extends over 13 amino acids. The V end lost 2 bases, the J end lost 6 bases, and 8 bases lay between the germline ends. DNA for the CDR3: TGTGCCAGCAGCTTATGGCATTCCAATGAGCAGTTCTTC. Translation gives CASSLWHSNEQFF.

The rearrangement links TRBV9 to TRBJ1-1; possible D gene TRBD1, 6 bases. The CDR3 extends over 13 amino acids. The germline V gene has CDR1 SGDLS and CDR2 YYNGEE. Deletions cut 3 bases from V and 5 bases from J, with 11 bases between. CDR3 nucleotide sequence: TGTGCCAGCAGCGCAACAGGGTCAACTGAAGCTTTCTTT. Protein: CASSATGSTEAFF.

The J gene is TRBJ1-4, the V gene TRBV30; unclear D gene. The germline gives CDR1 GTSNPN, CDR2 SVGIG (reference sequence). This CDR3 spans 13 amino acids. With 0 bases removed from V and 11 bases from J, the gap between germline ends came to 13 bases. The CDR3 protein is CAWSVRSSGKLFF. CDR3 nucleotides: TGTGCCTGGAGTGTAAGGTCTTCGGGGAAACTGTTTTTT.

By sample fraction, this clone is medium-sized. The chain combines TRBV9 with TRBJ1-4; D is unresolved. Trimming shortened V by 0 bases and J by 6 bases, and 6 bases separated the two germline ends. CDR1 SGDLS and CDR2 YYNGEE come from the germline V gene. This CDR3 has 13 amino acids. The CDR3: CASSVGYHEKLFF. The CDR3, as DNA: TGTGCCAGCAGCGTAGGCTATCATGAAAAACTGTTTTTT. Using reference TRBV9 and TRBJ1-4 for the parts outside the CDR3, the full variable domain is DSGVTQTPKHLITATGQRVTLRCSPRSGDLSVYWYQQSLDQGLQFLIQYYNGEERAKGNILERFSAQQFPDLHSELNLSSLELGDSALYFCASSVGYHEKLFFGSGTQLSVL.

CDR3 protein: CASSLSTGNYGYTF. The CDR3 bases are TGTGCCAGCAGTTTATCGACAGGGAACTATGGCTACACCTTC. The chain has TRBV27 and TRBJ1-2; 7 nucleotides agree with TRBD1. CDR3 length: 14 amino acids. Germline values: CDR1 MNHEY, CDR2 SMNVEV (reference sequence). The junction had 0 bases not matched to a gene; V was cut back by 0 bases and J by 2 bases.

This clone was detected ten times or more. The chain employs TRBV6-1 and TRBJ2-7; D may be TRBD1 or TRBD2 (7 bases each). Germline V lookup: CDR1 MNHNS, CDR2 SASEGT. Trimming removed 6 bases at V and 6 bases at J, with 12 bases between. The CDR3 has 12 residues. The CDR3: CASRGGGPEQYV. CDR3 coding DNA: TGTGCCAGCAGGGGAGGGGGCCCCGAGCAGTACGTC.

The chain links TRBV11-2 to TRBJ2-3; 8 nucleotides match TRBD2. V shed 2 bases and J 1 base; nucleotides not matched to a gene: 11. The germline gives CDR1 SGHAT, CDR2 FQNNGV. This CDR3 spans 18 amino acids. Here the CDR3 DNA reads TGTGCCAGCAGCTTATTTGATAGCGGGGTGGGCGGCACAGATACGCAGTATTTT. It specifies CASSLFDSGVGGTDTQYF.

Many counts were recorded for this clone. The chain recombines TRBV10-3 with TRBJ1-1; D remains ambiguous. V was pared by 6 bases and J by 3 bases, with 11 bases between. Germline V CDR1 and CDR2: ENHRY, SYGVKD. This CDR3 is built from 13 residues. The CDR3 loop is CAIRGSPDTEAFF. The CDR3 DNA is TGTGCCATCAGGGGCAGCCCAGACACTGAAGCTTTCTTT.

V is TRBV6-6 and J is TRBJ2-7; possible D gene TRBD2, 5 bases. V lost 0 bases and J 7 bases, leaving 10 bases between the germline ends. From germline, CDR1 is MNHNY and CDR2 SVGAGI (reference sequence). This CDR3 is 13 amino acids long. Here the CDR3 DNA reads TGTGCCAGCAGTTACTCCCGGACTGGGGAGCAGTACGTC. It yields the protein CASSYSRTGEQYV.

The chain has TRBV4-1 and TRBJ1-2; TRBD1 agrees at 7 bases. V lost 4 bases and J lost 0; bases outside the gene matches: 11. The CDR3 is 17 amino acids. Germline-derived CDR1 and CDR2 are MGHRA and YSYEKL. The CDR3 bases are TGCGCCAGCAGCCCCCCCGTGACGGGACAGACTAACTATGGCTACACCTTC. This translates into CASSPPVTGQTNYGYTF.

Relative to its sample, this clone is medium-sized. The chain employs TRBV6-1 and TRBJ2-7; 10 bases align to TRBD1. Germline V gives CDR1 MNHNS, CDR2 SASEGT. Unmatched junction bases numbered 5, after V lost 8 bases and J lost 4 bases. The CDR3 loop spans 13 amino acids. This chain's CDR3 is CASWDRGLYEQYF. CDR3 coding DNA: TGTGCCAGCTGGGACAGGGGTTTGTACGAGCAGTACTTC.

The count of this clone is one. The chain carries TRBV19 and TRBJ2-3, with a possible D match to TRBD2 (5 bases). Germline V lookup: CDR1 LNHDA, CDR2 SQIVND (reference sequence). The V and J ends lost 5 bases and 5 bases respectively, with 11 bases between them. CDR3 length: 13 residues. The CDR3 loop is CASSAIARDTQYF. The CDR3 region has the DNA TGTGCCAGTAGTGCGATAGCGAGAGATACGCAGTATTTT.

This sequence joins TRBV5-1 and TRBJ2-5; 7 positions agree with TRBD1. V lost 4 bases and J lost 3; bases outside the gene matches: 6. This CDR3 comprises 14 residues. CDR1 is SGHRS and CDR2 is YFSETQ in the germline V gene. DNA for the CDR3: TGCGCCAGCAGCCAACGACAGGGAAAAGAGACCCAGTACTTC. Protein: CASSQRQGKETQYF.

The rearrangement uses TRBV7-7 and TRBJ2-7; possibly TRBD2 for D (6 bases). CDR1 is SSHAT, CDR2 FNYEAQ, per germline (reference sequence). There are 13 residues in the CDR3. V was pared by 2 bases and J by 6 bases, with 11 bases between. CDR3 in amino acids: CASSLTWGGEQYV. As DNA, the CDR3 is TGTGCCAGCAGCTTAACCTGGGGAGGCGAGCAGTACGTC.

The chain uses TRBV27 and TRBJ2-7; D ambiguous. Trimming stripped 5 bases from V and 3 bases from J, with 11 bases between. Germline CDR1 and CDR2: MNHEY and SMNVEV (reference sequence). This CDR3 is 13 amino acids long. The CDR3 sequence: CASSPPGGYEQYF. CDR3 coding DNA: TGTGCCAGCAGTCCTCCGGGTGGCTACGAGCAGTACTTC.

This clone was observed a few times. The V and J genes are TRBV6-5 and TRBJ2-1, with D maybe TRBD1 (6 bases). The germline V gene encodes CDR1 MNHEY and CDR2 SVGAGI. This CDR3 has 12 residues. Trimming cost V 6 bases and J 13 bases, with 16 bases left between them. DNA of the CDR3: TGTGCCAGCAGCAGGGTTTCCGGGACACAGTTCTTC. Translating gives CASSRVSGTQFF.

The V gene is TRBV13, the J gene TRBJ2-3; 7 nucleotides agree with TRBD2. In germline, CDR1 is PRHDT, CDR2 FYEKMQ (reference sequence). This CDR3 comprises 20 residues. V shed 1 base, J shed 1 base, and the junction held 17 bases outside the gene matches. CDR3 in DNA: TGTGCCAGCAGCTTAGTGGGAGGGGAGACAGCCCAATGGGGCACAGATACGCAGTATTTT. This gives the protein CASSLVGGETAQWGTDTQYF.

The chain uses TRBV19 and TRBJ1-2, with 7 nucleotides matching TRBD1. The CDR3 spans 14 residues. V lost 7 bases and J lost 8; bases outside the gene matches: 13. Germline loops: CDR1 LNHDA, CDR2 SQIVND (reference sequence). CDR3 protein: CASISDRQNGGYTF. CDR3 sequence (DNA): TGTGCCAGTATCTCGGACAGGCAGAACGGGGGCTACACCTTC.

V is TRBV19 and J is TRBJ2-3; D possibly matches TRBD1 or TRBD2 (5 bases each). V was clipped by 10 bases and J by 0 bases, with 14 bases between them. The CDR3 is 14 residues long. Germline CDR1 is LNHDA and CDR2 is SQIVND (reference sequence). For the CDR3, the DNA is TGTGCCACCGGGGACCGGTCAAGCACAGATACGCAGTATTTT. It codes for CATGDRSSTDTQYF.

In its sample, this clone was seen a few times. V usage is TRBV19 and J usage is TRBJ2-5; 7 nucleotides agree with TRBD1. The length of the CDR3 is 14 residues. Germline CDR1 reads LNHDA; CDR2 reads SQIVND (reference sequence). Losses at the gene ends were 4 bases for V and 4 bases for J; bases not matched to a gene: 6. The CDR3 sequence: CASSTYRGGETQYF. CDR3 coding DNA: TGTGCCAGTAGTACGTACAGGGGCGGAGAGACCCAGTACTTC.

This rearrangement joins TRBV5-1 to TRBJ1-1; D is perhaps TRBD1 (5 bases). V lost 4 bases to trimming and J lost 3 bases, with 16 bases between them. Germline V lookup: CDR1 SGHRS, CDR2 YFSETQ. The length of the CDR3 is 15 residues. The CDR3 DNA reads TGCGCCAGCAGCCCTGAATTTATGGGGGACACTGAAGCTTTCTTT. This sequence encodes CASSPEFMGDTEAFF.

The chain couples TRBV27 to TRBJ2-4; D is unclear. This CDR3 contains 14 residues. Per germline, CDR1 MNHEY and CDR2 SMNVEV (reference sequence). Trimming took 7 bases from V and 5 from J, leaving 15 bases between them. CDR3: CASKSWSGENIQYF. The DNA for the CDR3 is TGTGCCAGCAAGTCGTGGTCCGGAGAAAACATTCAGTACTTC.

The CDR3 loop is CASSSNSGANVLTF. DNA for the CDR3: TGTGCCAGCAGCTCAAACTCTGGGGCCAACGTCCTGACTTTC. The V call is TRBV5-4, the J call TRBJ2-6; D remains ambiguous. V shed 3 bases and J shed 0 bases, with 4 bases lying between them. There are 14 residues in the CDR3. Germline CDR1 is SGHNT and CDR2 is YYREEE (reference sequence).

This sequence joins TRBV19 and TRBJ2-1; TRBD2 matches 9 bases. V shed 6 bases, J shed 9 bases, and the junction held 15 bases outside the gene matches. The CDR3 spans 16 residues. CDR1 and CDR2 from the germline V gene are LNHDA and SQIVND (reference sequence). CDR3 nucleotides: TGTGCCAGTAGGGTTAGAGGTAGCGGGAGATCCGGTGAGCAGTTCTTC. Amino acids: CASRVRGSGRSGEQFF.

The chain's CDR3 is CASTDHYEQYF. The DNA for the CDR3 is TGTGCCAGCACGGACCACTACGAGCAGTACTTC. This chain links TRBV2 with TRBJ2-7; D is uncertain. The germline gives CDR1 SNHLY, CDR2 FYNNEI. Trimming took off 7 bases at V and 3 bases at J, with 7 bases between the two ends. CDR3 size: 11 residues.